This T cell receptor (beta chain) was identified during a study of blood T cell repertoires in COVID-19 (TCRdb year 2020). Broadly, across the study: Collaborator samples came from the United States, Italy and Spain and covered acute and convalescent phases of COVID-19. The prospective study material was composed of cDNA or gDNA derived from T cells, B-cell-depleted T cells, or PBMCs. The dataset comprised deeply sampled blood TCRbeta repertoires from subjects exposed to, actively infected with, or recovered from COVID-19. A freely available public database, intended as a resource for researchers studying the immune response to SARS-CoV-2, is where the repertoires were released. The samples were drawn from the first 160 participants of the ongoing ImmuneRACE study and from over 950 subjects provided by 6 global collaborators. The sample metadata nearly always contained a de-identified subject ID, COVID-19 status, age in years and sex. Where HLA class I and class II types were available, the types were taken from metadata supplied by the sample provider, not from assay-based typing.

Summary of the overall study and its limitations: Clinical and demographic metadata were provided uncurated, with the amount varying by source and participant.

One collaborating source in Seattle enrolled patients during active infection and followed them longitudinally through the course of disease. Whole blood was collected in K2EDTA tubes by collaborating institutions according to the institutions' own protocols. For TCRbeta analysis, collaborators shipped samples in one of three forms: frozen whole blood, isolated PBMCs, or DNA extracted from either of those sample types. TCRbeta CDR3 regions were amplified from genomic DNA by means of the immunoSEQ Assay, a bias-controlled multiplex PCR. The authors' pipeline ran thus. The number of nucleated cells in each sample was estimated by amplification of reference gene primers within the assay. To quantify the absolute abundance of each unique TCRbeta CDR3 rearrangement, sequence reads were collapsed and filtered. For each sample, productive Simpson clonality was calculated as the square root of Simpson's diversity index over productive rearrangements. TCRdb stores this immuneACCESS table with in-frame sequences only. Part of the clones is absent; in the studies checked, under half of the shortfall reflects unresolved V genes, and no reason is known for the rest. V and J calls and clone size come straight from that table; D and trimming were deduced from the DNA. The sample yields over 35,000 clones; about 87% were counted once. The ten largest make up around 3.7% of the sample.

This clone was found a few times. There is no known antigen for this receptor. Base-call qualities are not available, and no considerably larger clone is one nucleotide away. The sample taken for sequencing was peripheral blood. The receptor comes from a middle-aged man with COVID-19, enrolled during active disease.

The nucleotide sequence reads TGTGCCAGCTCTCGGGTAGGGACAGGGTCCACAGATACGCAGTATTTT. This codes for CASSRVGTGSTDTQYF. The rearranged chain carries TRBV2 and TRBJ2-3; 9 central nucleotides agree with TRBD1. Relative to germline, V is missing 8 bases and J is missing 2 bases, with 11 bases of the junction outside any gene match. The CDR3 spans 16 residues, from the cysteine through the phenylalanine. Left in the record is the CDR3 DNA by itself, 48 bases read in frame from the first base. CDR1 and CDR2 were assigned from the germline V gene as SNHLY and FYNNEI. With the portions outside the CDR3 filled from the reference TRBV2 and TRBJ2-3 genes, the complete variable region becomes EPEVTQTPSHQVTQMGQEVILRCVPISNHLYFYWYRQILGQKVEFLVSFYNNEISEKSEIFDDQFSVERPDGSNFTLKIRSTKLEDSAMYFCASSRVGTGSTDTQYFGPGTRLTVL.